The 22 T cell receptor beta chains below were found in one sample sequenced in a study of T cells after yellow fever vaccination. Each CDR3 protein is one row after TCRdb ran MiXCR on the 5' RACE reads. The sample holds 200,000 to 300,000 distinct CDR3 sequences, over 6.5% seen once. The sample consisted of CD4+ T cells sorted from PBMCs, taken on the day of the yellow fever booster vaccination. These receptors were obtained from a man younger than 40 who received the YFV17D yellow fever vaccine.

V usage is TRBV7-2 and J usage is TRBJ2-7; D is ambiguous. The germline V gene has CDR1 SGHTA and CDR2 FQGNSA. There are 15 residues in the CDR3. Trimming stripped 1 base from V and 2 bases from J, with 12 bases between. The CDR3 loop is CASSLEVLVAYEQYF. DNA of the CDR3: TGTGCCAGCAGCTTAGAGGTCCTAGTGGCCTACGAGCAGTACTTC.

The chain couples TRBV7-2 to TRBJ2-5, with 9 positions matching TRBD1. This CDR3 has 16 amino acids. The germline V gene has CDR1 SGHTA and CDR2 FQGNSA. With V trimmed by 6 bases and J by 5 bases, 13 bases remained unmatched. The CDR3 sequence is CASSLGTGTCRETQYF. CDR3 nucleotide sequence: TGTGCCAGCAGTTTGGGGACAGGGACGTGTCGGGAGACCCAGTACTTC.

This rearrangement joins TRBV28 to TRBJ2-3, with 11 bases aligning to TRBD1. Germline trimming cut 3 bases from V and 5 bases from J; bases unmatched to any gene: 10. The CDR3 is 17 residues long. Germline V CDR1 and CDR2: MDHEN, SYDVKM. CDR3 protein: CASSFHSGTGGRDTQYF. In DNA, the CDR3 is TGTGCCAGCAGTTTCCATTCCGGGACAGGGGGGCGAGATACGCAGTATTTT. Using reference TRBV28 and TRBJ2-3 for the parts outside the CDR3, the full variable domain is DVKVTQSSRYLVKRTGEKVFLECVQDMDHENMFWYRQDPGLGLRLIYFSYDVKMKEKGDIPEGYSVSREKKERFSLILESASTNQTSMYLCASSFHSGTGGRDTQYFGPGTRLTVL.

V is TRBV7-2 and J is TRBJ2-1; no reliable D call. Germline V CDR1 and CDR2: SGHTA, FQGNSA. CDR3 length equals 12 residues. Trimming stripped 2 bases from V and 9 bases from J, with 8 bases between. This CDR3 reads CASSLIIREQFF. CDR3 nucleotide sequence: TGTGCCAGCAGCTTAATTATTCGTGAGCAGTTCTTC.

The rearrangement joins TRBV7-9 to TRBJ1-3; D remains ambiguous. CDR3 size: 15 residues. The germline V gene encodes CDR1 SEHNR and CDR2 FQNEAQ (reference sequence). The V and J ends lost 1 base and 0 bases respectively, with 7 bases between them. The CDR3 reads CASSLGTSSGNTIYF. The CDR3 bases are TGTGCCAGCAGCTTAGGTACGAGCTCTGGAAACACCATATATTTT.

The gene calls are TRBV5-1 and TRBJ2-5, with D possibly matching TRBD1 (5 bases). The germline gives CDR1 SGHRS, CDR2 YFSETQ. The CDR3 totals 13 residues. Trimming left V 5 bases short and J 2 bases short, with 10 bases between. The CDR3 loop reads CASRQNRQETQYF. Here the CDR3 DNA reads TGCGCCAGCAGACAAAACAGGCAAGAGACCCAGTACTTC.

This clonotype has a count of ten or more. This chain connects TRBV29-1 to TRBJ2-5; D remains unclear. The V gene's germline CDR1 is SQVTM and CDR2 ANQGSEA. Trimming took off 1 base at V and 1 base at J, with 10 bases between the two ends. The CDR3 length is 14 residues. The CDR3 loop is CSVEAELTQETQYF. The CDR3 DNA sequence: TGCAGCGTTGAAGCGGAGCTCACCCAAGAGACCCAGTACTTC.

This clonotype has a count of ten or more. The chain couples TRBV15 to TRBJ1-1, with D maybe TRBD1 (6 bases). V was pared by 3 bases and J by 6 bases, with 20 bases between. The CDR3 runs 16 residues. CDR1 is LNHNV and CDR2 is YYDKDF in the germline V gene (reference sequence). This CDR3 is CATSSPGGGLISEAFF. For the CDR3, the DNA is TGTGCCACCAGCAGCCCTGGGGGGGGGCTCATTTCTGAAGCTTTCTTT.

At least ten counts were recorded for this clonotype. The chain combines TRBV15 with TRBJ2-7, with D tentatively TRBD1 (6 bases). This CDR3 spans 13 amino acids. V was shortened by 4 bases and J by 1 base, with 8 bases between the two germline ends. Germline V gives CDR1 LNHNV, CDR2 YYDKDF (reference sequence). In nucleotides, the CDR3 is TGTGCCACCAGCACAGGGGTTTCCTACGAGCAGTACTTC. Translation gives CATSTGVSYEQYF.

This clonotype was seen a handful of times. At one end the junction does not follow the germline gene, possibly because of a read error. The chain carries TRBV7-2 and TRBJ2-1; D is ambiguous. The CDR3 is made up of 13 amino acids. CDR1 and CDR2 from the germline V gene are SGHTA and FQGNSA. The CDR3: CASTLGPDHEQFF. The CDR3 nucleotides are TGTGCCAGCACCTTAGGCCCTGACCATGAGCAGTTCTTC.

This clonotype has only a few counts. The V and J genes are TRBV7-9 and TRBJ2-5, with D perhaps TRBD2 (5 bases). Trimming cost V 2 bases and J 4 bases, with 14 bases left between them. The CDR3 extends over 15 amino acids. Per the germline V gene, CDR1 is SEHNR and CDR2 is FQNEAQ (reference sequence). CDR3 sequence reads: CASSLFGQEGETQYF. The CDR3 nucleotides are TGTGCCAGCAGCTTATTCGGGCAAGAGGGAGAGACCCAGTACTTC.

This clonotype has a count of ten or more. V usage is TRBV29-1 and J usage is TRBJ2-7, with 10 bases identical to TRBD2. The CDR3 contains 12 residues. CDR1 is SQVTM and CDR2 is ANQGSEA in the germline V gene. After removal of 7 bases from V and 2 bases from J, the junction contained 2 bases not matched to a gene. The CDR3 protein is CSGTSGTYEQYF. The DNA for the CDR3 is TGCAGCGGGACTAGCGGAACCTACGAGCAGTACTTC.

In its sample, this clonotype was seen a few times. The genes are TRBV20-1 and TRBJ1-2, with unresolved D. Trimming took off 6 bases at V and 8 bases at J, with 22 bases between the two ends. The CDR3 is made up of 14 amino acids. Germline CDR1 is DFQATT and CDR2 is SNEGSKA (reference sequence). The CDR3 loop is CSAAMGSSSNGYTF. DNA of the CDR3: TGCAGTGCCGCAATGGGATCCTCAAGCAACGGCTACACCTTC.

The genes are TRBV27 and TRBJ2-2, with 12 bases matching TRBD2. Germline CDR1 reads MNHEY; CDR2 reads SMNVEV (reference sequence). The CDR3 consists of 15 residues. Trimming took 2 bases from V and 5 from J; bases not matched to a gene: 0. CDR3 sequence (DNA): TGTGCCAGCAGTTTAGGGACTAGCGGGACCGGGGAGCTGTTTTTT. Protein: CASSLGTSGTGELFF.

A few counts support this clonotype. The rearrangement joins TRBV4-3 to TRBJ1-2; D unclear. Germline V gene lookup returns CDR1 LGHNA and CDR2 YSLEER. V gave up 0 bases and J gave up 4 bases, with 12 bases separating them. There are 15 residues in the CDR3. CDR3 sequence reads: CASSQDKAGGYGYTF. DNA of the CDR3: TGCGCCAGCAGCCAAGATAAGGCTGGAGGCTATGGCTACACCTTC.

J is TRBJ2-3 and V is TRBV28, with 10 bases that match TRBD1. With V trimmed by 7 bases and J by 1 base, 8 bases remained unmatched. Per germline, CDR1 MDHEN and CDR2 SYDVKM. This CDR3 is 16 amino acids long. The CDR3 loop is CASIQSGTGGTDTQYF. CDR3 DNA sequence: TGTGCCAGCATCCAATCGGGGACAGGGGGCACAGATACGCAGTATTTT.

This clonotype showed up many times. The chain combines TRBV7-9 with TRBJ1-1; 9 bases agree with TRBD1. The V and J ends lost 5 bases and 1 base, in that order; junction bases with no gene match: 2. CDR3 length equals 14 residues. The germline CDR1 and CDR2 sequences are SEHNR and FQNEAQ (reference sequence). The CDR3 coding sequence is TGTGCCAGCAGCCCACAGGGGGCGAACACTGAAGCTTTCTTT. Translated: CASSPQGANTEAFF.

The table lists this clonotype with a few counts. The J gene is TRBJ1-3, the V gene TRBV19, with D unresolved. Per the germline V gene, CDR1 is LNHDA and CDR2 is SQIVND (reference sequence). The CDR3 length is 14 residues. The V gene lost 6 bases and the J gene lost 7 bases, with 16 bases spanning the gap. The CDR3 loop reads CASSISPTGNTIYF. CDR3 in DNA: TGTGCCAGTAGCATTTCGCCTACGGGGAACACCATATATTTT.

This clonotype has only a few counts. The J gene is TRBJ2-7, the V gene TRBV20-1; D gene uncertain. The germline V gene encodes CDR1 DFQATT and CDR2 SNEGSKA (reference sequence). The CDR3 is 12 residues long. Trimming pared 3 bases from V and 7 bases from J, leaving 13 bases between. This chain's CDR3 is CSASDGSWEQYF. The CDR3 DNA follows: TGCAGTGCTAGCGACGGCTCCTGGGAGCAGTACTTC.

A few counts support this clonotype. This rearrangement joins TRBV7-2 to TRBJ2-5; 8 bases map to TRBD1. This CDR3 is built from 15 residues. Germline CDR1 reads SGHTA; CDR2 reads FQGNSA. Trimming took 5 bases from V and 3 from J; bases not matched to a gene: 8. DNA of the CDR3: TGTGCCAGCAGCGAGCCGATGACAGGGGAAGAGACCCAGTACTTC. Protein product: CASSEPMTGEETQYF.

This clonotype appeared many times. Here the CDR3 DNA reads TGCGCCAGCAGCCGGAGCGGGAGGTCTCCCAATGAGCAGTTCTTC. Translation: CASSRSGRSPNEQFF. The V and J genes are TRBV5-1 and TRBJ2-1, with 9 bases that match TRBD2. V lost 4 bases to trimming and J lost 6 bases; unmatched junction nucleotides: 8. Per the germline V gene, CDR1 is SGHRS and CDR2 is YFSETQ. The CDR3 is made up of 15 amino acids.

V is TRBV5-5 and J is TRBJ1-1, with D perhaps TRBD1 (5 bases). The CDR3 covers 14 residues. The germline CDR1 and CDR2 sequences are SGHKS and YYEKEE (reference sequence). V was clipped by 6 bases and J by 4 bases, with 16 bases between them. As DNA, the CDR3 is TGTGCCAGCATTAAGATCACGCAGGGCACTGAAGCTTTCTTT. This encodes CASIKITQGTEAFF. The variable domain in full, with the rest retrieved from reference TRBV5-5 and TRBJ1-1, is DAGVTQSPTHLIKTRGQQVTLRCSPISGHKSVSWYQQVLGQGPQFIFQYYEKEERGRGNFPDRFSARQFPNYSSELNVNALLLGDSALYLCASIKITQGTEAFFGQGTRLTVV.